Listed here is a single T cell receptor beta chain. Antigen: not known. V lost 2 bases and J lost 0, with 14 bases in between. CDR1 is PRHDT, CDR2 FYEKMQ, per germline (reference sequence). There are 16 residues in the CDR3. This specimen belongs to a study of T cell responses to AZD1222 COVID-19 vaccine. At the level of the study: Pooling was applied to second doses at about 4 or about 12 weeks. Regarding the study as a whole: Only a handful of people who got AZD1222 tested seropositive at baseline. Repertoires were obtained solely post-peak T cell response.

TCRdb keeps only in-frame clones here, not all; method: immunoSEQ multiplex PCR. The sample shows tens of thousands of clones, about nine tenths of them seen only once. The TCR sequence derives from an adult in good health. The sequenced sample was peripheral blood, obtained on day 0 of AZD1222 vaccination. This chain links TRBV13 with TRBJ2-7; D ambiguous. The DNA of the CDR3 is TGTGCCAGCAGCTTATCTCGTGGGCTAAACTCCTACGAGCAGTACTTC. Translation gives CASSLSRGLNSYEQYF.